This TCR beta chain was sequenced for a study of cytomegalovirus exposure and HLA in healthy donors. Study information: Roughly 92 million unique TCRs, all from HLA-typed donors, were included in an early release of the data.

There are 16 residues in the CDR3. Unmatched junction bases numbered 10, after V lost 4 bases and J lost 2 bases. Germline values: CDR1 LNHDA, CDR2 SQIVND (reference sequence). The PCR contained 60 Vbeta and 13 Jbeta primers. The method was immunoSEQ multiplex PCR; TCRdb's version includes in-frame clones alone and lacks a portion of them. The repertoire holds around 85,000 clones, with over 65% as singletons. The TCR sequence derives from a man aged 25 to 45 in good health and CMV-seropositive. This rearrangement joins TRBV19 to TRBJ1-2; 7 nucleotides agree with TRBD1. What was sequenced was PBMCs. CDR3 bases: TGTGCCAGTAGTACTAAGCGGACAGGACCCAACTATGGCTACACCTTC. Residues: CASSTKRTGPNYGYTF.